The sequence of this T cell receptor beta chain was determined in a study of T-cell memory formation after mild COVID-19 (dated by TCRdb to about 2021). Describing the broader study: TCR sequence clusters from the two donors were largely donor specific. In a couple of donors, T-cell clones that expanded and contracted after mild COVID-19 were followed by sequencing TCRalpha and TCRbeta repertoires longitudinally. Two young, previously healthy adult volunteers made up the cohort, one male and one female.

Ficoll-Paque density gradient centrifugation was the method used to isolate PBMCs. What the study reported, not specific to this receptor: Contracting CD4+ clones turned up mainly in the CM and EM memory subsets, whereas EMRA was where CD8+ clones were enriched. Balanced CD4/CD8 phenotypes were observed for clones contracting from day 15 to 85, whereas a bias towards CD4+ was observed for a second wave of clones expanding from day 15 to 37. The study covered only a couple of mild cases, and larger cohorts including severe cases with pre-infection samples were considered necessary. SARS-CoV-2 specificity of the second-wave clones peaking on day 37 was not confirmed. The detection of some responding clones in pre-infection memory suggests that pre-existing cross-reactive memory T cells joined the SARS-CoV-2 response.

Worth noting for this clonotype: Its antigen is currently not known. No clone much larger than this one lies a single base away; base qualities are absent.

The sequencing machine was an Illumina NovaSeq 6000. TCRalpha and TCRbeta cDNA libraries were built by 5'RACE with constant-segment primers, adding sample barcodes and unique molecular identifiers. Trizol reagent was used to extract RNA from every sample. The libraries were amplified in two PCR steps, and the second step added a second sample barcode and Illumina TruSeq adapters. Sequencing of the libraries was done on an Illumina NovaSeq, producing 2 x 150 bp paired-end reads. Per the source publication's procedure: With migec v1.2.7, reads were demultiplexed and then collapsed into UMI-guided consensus sequences. Using mixcr v2.1.11, UMI consensuses were aligned to TRA and TRB V and J templates and then assembled into clonotypes. Clonotypes were classified as expanded or contracted when called significant by both edgeR and NoisET, with noise models trained on biological replicates. For edgeR calls, the cutoffs were a false discovery rate-adjusted p below 0.01 and a log2 fold-change threshold of 1. As an exploratory analysis of dynamics, max-normalized trajectories of the 1000 most abundant clonotypes were examined by PCA with hierarchical clustering. The CD4 or CD8 phenotype of responding clones was assigned using the separately sequenced CD4+ and CD8+ repertoires. TCRdb cleaned the public reads at Q25 with fastp, built clones with MiXCR and kept in-frame beta chains. One record per CDR3 amino acid sequence lists the most common genes and DNA. V and J calls and clone size were set by TCRdb, not the authors. The sample has hundreds of thousands of distinct CDR3 sequences on record, just under 20% of them singletons. Around 20% of the sample is held by the ten biggest clonotypes.

There are 16 amino acids in the CDR3, from cysteine to phenylalanine inclusive. The DNA shown is the 48-base CDR3, in frame from base 1. Trimming takes 0 bases off V and 6 bases off J; junction bases not matched to a gene: 7. According to the germline V gene (reference sequence), CDR1 reads LGHDT and CDR2 reads YNNKEL. The sequence was obtained from a man aged 18 to 29 who had mild COVID-19 (a few samples of this study predate the infection). The sample titles of this study are shuffled in the database, so cell type and time point are left out; the donor was told from shared clones. The rearrangement joined TRBV3-1 to TRBJ2-2; the central 7 bases match TRBD2. The sample comprised PBMCs or a T cell subset sorted from them (not recorded which). The DNA sequence is as follows: TGTGCCAGCAGCCAAGAGATTTCGGCGGGGGCCGGGGAGCTGTTTTTT. Translated, it reads CASSQEISAGAGELFF. Outside the CDR3, residues come from the reference TRBV3-1 and TRBJ2-2 proteins, so the full variable domain is: DTAVSQTPKYLVTQMGNDKSIKCEQNLGHDTMYWYKQDSKKFLKIMFSYNNKELIINETVPNRFSPKSPDKAHLNLHINSLELGDSAVYFCASSQEISAGAGELFFGEGSRLTVL.